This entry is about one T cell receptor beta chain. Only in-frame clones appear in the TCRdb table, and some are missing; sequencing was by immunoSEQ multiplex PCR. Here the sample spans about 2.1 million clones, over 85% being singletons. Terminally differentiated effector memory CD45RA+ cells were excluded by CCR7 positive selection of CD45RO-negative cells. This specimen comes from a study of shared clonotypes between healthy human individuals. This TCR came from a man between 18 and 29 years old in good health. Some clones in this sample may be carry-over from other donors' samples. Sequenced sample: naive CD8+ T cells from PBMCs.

CDR3 residues: CASGARGKYEQYF. For the CDR3, the DNA is TGTGCCAGTGGGGCCAGGGGAAAGTACGAGCAGTACTTC. The V and J genes are TRBV27 and TRBJ2-7; TRBD1 might be the D (6 bases). With 9 bases removed from V and 4 bases from J, the gap between germline ends came to 16 bases. Germline CDR1 reads MNHEY; CDR2 reads SMNVEV (reference sequence). CDR3 length: 13 residues.